This T cell receptor beta chain was captured in a study of CD8+ T cells in alopecia areata. Study-level information: Skin grafts from roughly 6-12-month-old C3H/HeJ donors with spontaneous alopecia were placed on 7-10-week-old female C3H/HeJ mice. Study-wide findings and caveats: Scalp repertoires also include resident alphabeta T cells from normal skin. Normal scalp showed lower clonality than lesional scalp, especially alopecia totalis/universalis. Possibly as an HLA-related effect, TCR sharing across patients appeared less clear than in mice.

Trimming left V 3 bases short and J 4 bases short, with 16 bases between. This CDR3 contains 16 residues. The germline CDR1 and CDR2 sequences are NSHNY and SYGAGN. This clone was observed a handful of times. Antigen: not known. Gene names and germline refer to mouse. The sequenced fragment ends 4 residues before the CDR3 boundary, so the rest is inferred from the germline J gene. After isolation, RNA underwent reverse transcription to generate cDNA as the sequencing template. Sequencing used immunoSEQ multiplex PCR; TCRdb keeps in-frame clones, though not all of them. The table records about 110,000 clones without singletons, the ten largest covering about 20%.

The sequence was obtained from a C3H/HeJ mouse with alopecia areata. The mouse strain carries the MHC haplotype H2-k. Specimen: lesional skin. This chain connects TRBV13-1 to TRBJ2-2; a possible D gene is TRBD1 (6 bases). The covered CDR3 bases are TGTGCCAGCAGTGGCCCGGACAGAGCAACCACCGGG. Residues: CASSGPDRATTG. The whole CDR3 reads CASSGPDRATTGQLYF.